The 30 T cell receptor beta chains below were found in one sample sequenced in a study of post-analysis software for immune sequencing data. General study findings and limits: Controls had lower frequencies than patients of four or five TRBV segments, which included TRBV5-6, TRBV5-1 and TRBV20-1.

These receptors lack a known antigen. The TCR beta cDNA libraries carried unique molecular identifiers. Each CDR3 protein is one row after TCRdb ran MiXCR on the PCR reads. The table includes 820,000 or so distinct CDR3 sequences, approximately 53% detected once. Sequencing was performed on blood. These receptors came from a girl aged 10-17 years with multiple sclerosis.

The chain employs TRBV20-1 and TRBJ1-6; TRBD1 aligns across 7 bases. Trimming removed 3 bases from V and 6 bases from J; junction bases left unmatched: 8. CDR1 is DFQATT, CDR2 SNEGSKA, per germline (reference sequence). The length of the CDR3 is 15 residues. The CDR3 loop reads CSASHSGTVNSPLHF. The CDR3 nucleotides read TGCAGTGCTAGTCATAGCGGGACAGTTAATTCACCCCTCCACTTT.

The chain joins TRBV4-1 to TRBJ2-1; 8 positions match TRBD2. V dropped 4 bases and J dropped 9; count of bases not matched to a gene: 8. This CDR3 has 14 residues. In germline, CDR1 is MGHRA, CDR2 YSYEKL. CDR3 coding DNA: TGCGCCAGCAGCCGGCCGGGACTAGAGACTGAGCAGTTCTTC. This codes for CASSRPGLETEQFF.

The sample holds a few counts of this clonotype. The rearrangement joins TRBV29-1 to TRBJ2-1; D not resolved. Germline CDR1 SQVTM, CDR2 ANQGSEA. CDR3 size: 14 residues. The V gene lost 3 bases and the J gene lost 6 bases, with 15 bases spanning the gap. CDR3: CSVDQGRPFNEQFF. CDR3 sequence (DNA): TGCAGCGTTGACCAAGGTCGCCCCTTCAATGAGCAGTTCTTC.

The V and J genes are TRBV29-1 and TRBJ2-1; the match to TRBD2 covers 7 bases. The CDR3 is 14 amino acids. J was trimmed by 3 bases and V by 3 bases; bases with no gene match: 5. Germline-derived CDR1 and CDR2 are SQVTM and ANQGSEA. The CDR3 reads CSVDASGLYNEQFF. The CDR3 coding sequence is TGCAGCGTTGATGCTAGCGGCCTCTACAATGAGCAGTTCTTC.

This clonotype was picked up many times. The gene calls are TRBV6-5 and TRBJ2-7; D is possibly TRBD1 (6 bases). The CDR3 contains 13 residues. CDR1 MNHEY and CDR2 SVGAGI come from the germline V gene. Trimming shortened V by 2 bases and J by 3 bases, and 8 bases separated the two germline ends. The CDR3 is CASSYRGSYEQYF. The CDR3 DNA reads as TGTGCCAGCAGTTACAGGGGGAGCTACGAGCAGTACTTC.

This chain links TRBV20-1 with TRBJ1-1, with D uncertain. Germline lookup yields CDR1 DFQATT and CDR2 SNEGSKA (reference sequence). Trimming removed 0 bases at V and 7 bases at J, with 18 bases between. The length of the CDR3 is 15 residues. CDR3 nucleotides: TGCAGTGCTAGAGATCCCAAGGAATTTTCGGGTGAAGCTTTCTTT. This codes for CSARDPKEFSGEAFF.

This clonotype was detected only a few times. The chain employs TRBV20-1 and TRBJ2-7; tentative D call: TRBD1 (6 bases). V lost 0 bases and J lost 2, with 8 bases in between. The CDR3 has 13 amino acids. The V gene's germline CDR1 is DFQATT and CDR2 SNEGSKA (reference sequence). CDR3 protein: CSARERTAYEQYF. CDR3 DNA: TGCAGTGCTAGAGAGAGGACAGCCTACGAGCAGTACTTC.

This clonotype was seen only once. The chain joins TRBV3-1 to TRBJ1-1, with TRBD1 matching 7 bases. Per germline, CDR1 LGHDT and CDR2 YNNKEL (reference sequence). The CDR3 totals 15 residues. V gave up 2 bases and J gave up 11 bases; unmatched junction bases: 14. In DNA form, the CDR3 reads TGTGCCAGCAGCCAAAGAGCGACAGGGACACTTGAGGCTTTCTTT. This gives the protein CASSQRATGTLEAFF.

This chain uses TRBV12-3 or TRBV12-4 with TRBJ2-1; D ambiguous. The V and J ends lost 2 bases and 10 bases respectively, with 21 bases between them. This CDR3 region has 16 residues. CDR3 sequence: CASSLYRFGPPSEQFF. The CDR3 DNA is TGTGCCAGCAGTTTATATCGGTTTGGTCCTCCGTCAGAGCAGTTCTTC.

This clonotype has more than one count but fewer than ten. The chain uses TRBV6-5 and TRBJ2-7; D call uncertain. The CDR3 is made up of 15 amino acids. Germline lookup yields CDR1 MNHEY and CDR2 SVGAGI. Deletions cut 8 bases from V and 0 bases from J, with 17 bases between. CDR3 nucleotides: TGTGCCAGCGGCTCTGGAATGTTGAGCTCCTACGAGCAGTACTTC. Residues: CASGSGMLSSYEQYF.

The CDR3 loop reads CASSFGTPIEKLFF. The DNA for the CDR3 is TGCGCCAGCAGCTTCGGGACACCAATTGAAAAACTGTTTTTT. J is TRBJ1-4 and V is TRBV5-1, with D perhaps matching TRBD1 (6 bases). CDR3 length equals 14 residues. CDR1 and CDR2 (germline): SGHRS, YFSETQ. Trimming cost V 2 bases and J 7 bases, with 12 bases left between them.

As regards this clonotype: Its ends do not fully match the called genes, so a read error is possible. The genes are TRBV5-1 and TRBJ2-5; D unclear. This CDR3 is 13 amino acids long. Germline CDR1 is SGHRS and CDR2 is YFSETQ. CDR3 residues: CARSLGSQETQYF. CDR3 sequence (DNA): TGCGCCCGCAGCTTGGGTTCCCAAGAGACCCAGTACTTC.

This clonotype was observed a few times. The CDR3 reads CASSLSRGPNYGYTF. The DNA of the CDR3 is TGTGCCAGCAGCCTCTCCCGAGGACCAAACTATGGCTACACCTTC. The chain carries TRBV7-9 and TRBJ1-2, with D uncertain. The CDR3 runs to 15 residues. The germline CDR1 and CDR2 sequences are SEHNR and FQNEAQ (reference sequence). V was cut by 5 bases and J by 2 bases, with 15 bases left in between.

This clonotype was picked up a small number of times. V and J are TRBV29-1 and TRBJ2-7, with D perhaps assigned TRBD1 or TRBD2 (5 bases each). This CDR3 is 13 amino acids long. The germline V and J ends were trimmed by 0 bases and 6 bases, with 12 bases remaining between them. CDR1 and CDR2 (germline): SQVTM, ANQGSEA. Here the CDR3 DNA reads TGCAGCGTTGAAGACCGAGGGACGAGCGAGCAGTACTTC. It yields the protein CSVEDRGTSEQYF.

This clonotype was seen a handful of times. V gene TRBV29-1 combines with J gene TRBJ1-4; 7 nucleotides agree with TRBD1. The J segment lost 3 bases and the V segment lost 6 bases, leaving 7 bases of the junction unmatched. CDR1 is SQVTM, CDR2 ANQGSEA, per germline. The CDR3 length is 14 residues. The CDR3 region is CSVLTGQSNEKLFF. Here the CDR3 DNA reads TGCAGCGTACTGACGGGACAGTCTAATGAAAAACTGTTTTTT.

CDR3 loop: CASSLDRGIGSGANVLTF. As DNA, the CDR3 is TGTGCCAGCAGCTTGGACAGGGGGATTGGGTCTGGGGCCAACGTCCTGACTTTC. The V and J genes are TRBV5-5 and TRBJ2-6; 8 bases map to TRBD1. CDR3 length: 18 amino acids. V shed 0 bases and J 1 base; nucleotides not matched to a gene: 6. Germline V gives CDR1 SGHKS, CDR2 YYEKEE (reference sequence). Full variable domain (outside the CDR3, taken from reference TRBV5-5 and TRBJ2-6): DAGVTQSPTHLIKTRGQQVTLRCSPISGHKSVSWYQQVLGQGPQFIFQYYEKEERGRGNFPDRFSARQFPNYSSELNVNALLLGDSALYLCASSLDRGIGSGANVLTFGAGSRLTVL.

This sequence joins TRBV28 and TRBJ2-7; D is possibly TRBD1 or TRBD2 (5 bases each). The CDR3 loop spans 14 amino acids. The ends were cut back, 8 bases at V and 2 bases at J, with 16 bases in the middle. Looked up from germline, CDR1 is MDHEN and CDR2 is SYDVKM. As DNA, the CDR3 is TGTGCCAGCTCCTCGTTGGGGCGGGCCTACGAGCAGTACTTC. Translating gives CASSSLGRAYEQYF.

The chain joins TRBV29-1 to TRBJ2-1; 12 bases map to TRBD2. Germline CDR1 is SQVTM and CDR2 is ANQGSEA. This CDR3 spans 15 amino acids. The V gene end was trimmed by 0 bases and the J gene end by 10 bases; junction bases not matched to a gene: 7. DNA for the CDR3: TGCAGCGTTGAAGACGAACTAGCGGGAGGCCTCGAGCAGTTCTTC. Residues: CSVEDELAGGLEQFF.

As concerns this clonotype: A junction end diverges from the germline sequence, so it may reflect a read error. The chain recombines TRBV29-1 with TRBJ1-2; 9 bases line up with TRBD1. CDR3 length equals 14 residues. Germline CDR1 is SQVTM and CDR2 is ANQGSEA. The CDR3 nucleotides are TGCAACGTTGGGGACAGGGAGAGGGGCTATGGCTACACCTTC. It yields the protein CNVGDRERGYGYTF.

The V and J genes are TRBV4-1 and TRBJ2-1, with unresolved D. The CDR3 is 20 amino acids. Trimming cost V 1 base and J 5 bases, with 27 bases left between them. Germline CDR1 reads MGHRA; CDR2 reads YSYEKL. The CDR3 is CASSQVIGRYGFGFNNEQFF. The CDR3 nucleotides are TGCGCCAGCAGCCAAGTTATAGGTCGGTACGGTTTTGGGTTCAACAATGAGCAGTTCTTC.

The table lists this clonotype with a count of one. The chain combines TRBV7-9 with TRBJ2-7; a possible D gene is TRBD2 (5 bases). Germline V gene lookup returns CDR1 SEHNR and CDR2 FQNEAQ (reference sequence). V lost 5 bases and J lost 3, with 20 bases in between. The CDR3 runs to 16 residues. CDR3 in amino acids: CASSPEERSMGYEQYF. CDR3 sequence (DNA): TGTGCCAGCAGCCCGGAGGAACGCAGTATGGGCTACGAGCAGTACTTC.

As DNA, the CDR3 is TGCGCCAGCAGACGAGGGACAGGGGAATACTACGAGCAGTACTTC. This sequence encodes CASRRGTGEYYEQYF. V usage is TRBV10-2 and J usage is TRBJ2-5; 10 bases line up with TRBD1. The DNA end is a closer match to TRBJ2-7, so the J assignment may be wrong. Germline CDR1 reads WSHSY; CDR2 reads SAAADI. There are 15 residues in the CDR3.

V is TRBV6-5 and J is TRBJ2-3; 11 nucleotides match TRBD2. The CDR3 is 17 amino acids. CDR1 is MNHEY, CDR2 SVGAGI, per germline. Losses at the gene ends were 1 base for V and 4 bases for J; bases not matched to a gene: 7. The CDR3 bases are TGTGCCAGCAGTTACTGGGGGCTAGCGGGAGGTCCAGATACGCAGTATTTT. This encodes CASSYWGLAGGPDTQYF.

The genes are TRBV7-2 and TRBJ2-7; D is unresolved. Germline V gene sequence: CDR1 SGHTA, CDR2 FQGNSA. The V and J ends lost 2 bases and 5 bases respectively, with 7 bases between them. This CDR3 contains 12 residues. Here the CDR3 reads CASSLLWHEQYF. The CDR3 region has the DNA TGTGCCAGCAGCTTACTCTGGCACGAGCAGTACTTC. The variable domain in full, with the rest retrieved from reference TRBV7-2 and TRBJ2-7, is GAGVSQSPSNKVTEKGKDVELRCDPISGHTALYWYRQSLGQGLEFLIYFQGNSAPDKSGLPSDRFSAERTGGSVSTLTIQRTQQEDSAVYLCASSLLWHEQYFGPGTRLTVT.

This clonotype was seen many times. The chain uses TRBV7-8 and TRBJ1-4, with TRBD1 identical over 7 bases. Germline V gives CDR1 SGHVS, CDR2 FQNEAQ. V lost 6 bases to trimming and J lost 3 bases; unmatched junction nucleotides: 16. The CDR3 covers 18 residues. The CDR3 here is CASRLTADRVGSNEKLFF. The CDR3 bases are TGTGCCAGCAGACTGACCGCCGACAGGGTTGGGTCTAATGAAAAACTGTTTTTT.

V usage is TRBV5-1 and J usage is TRBJ2-2; the D is unclear. The CDR3 runs to 14 residues. The V gene lost 1 base and the J gene lost 3 bases, with 7 bases spanning the gap. The germline gives CDR1 SGHRS, CDR2 YFSETQ. CDR3 in DNA: TGCGCCAGCAGCTTGAAGTCCCACACCGGGGAGCTGTTTTTT. It encodes CASSLKSHTGELFF.

V and J are TRBV5-6 and TRBJ1-4, with 11 bases that match TRBD1. The CDR3 has 16 amino acids. After removal of 5 bases from V and 3 bases from J, the junction contained 6 bases not matched to a gene. CDR1 and CDR2 from the germline V gene are SGHDT and YYEEEE. For the CDR3, the DNA is TGTGCCAGCAGTTCCGGGACAGGGGGAGCTAATGAAAAACTGTTTTTT. It encodes CASSSGTGGANEKLFF.

This chain connects TRBV7-9 to TRBJ2-1; D is uncertain. Deletions cut 2 bases from V and 8 bases from J, with 13 bases between. The CDR3 covers 14 residues. Per germline, CDR1 SEHNR and CDR2 FQNEAQ (reference sequence). CDR3 loop: CASSLRVRGDEQFF. DNA for the CDR3: TGTGCCAGCAGCTTAAGGGTTCGTGGTGATGAGCAGTTCTTC.

The chain uses TRBV6-6 and TRBJ2-2; 8 nucleotides match TRBD2. Germline V CDR1 and CDR2: MNHNY, SVGAGI (reference sequence). The CDR3 covers 15 residues. The junction had 2 bases not matched to a gene; V was cut back by 5 bases and J by 0 bases. In nucleotides, the CDR3 is TGTGCCAGCAGTAGGGGACTAGCGAACACCGGGGAGCTGTTTTTT. This translates into CASSRGLANTGELFF.

The chain combines TRBV7-3 with TRBJ2-3; 10 bases map to TRBD2. The germline CDR1 and CDR2 sequences are SGHTA and FQGTGA. The CDR3 covers 17 residues. Losses at the gene ends were 5 bases for V and 1 base for J; bases not matched to a gene: 9. In DNA, the CDR3 is TGTGCCAGCAGCCTTCGCCTAGCGGGGGCCCGCACAGATACGCAGTATTTT. This encodes CASSLRLAGARTDTQYF.